The 27 T cell receptor beta chains below come from one sample, sequenced in a study of T-cell memory formation after mild COVID-19. One entry per CDR3 protein results from TCRdb running MiXCR on the 5' RACE reads. The data show around 300,000 distinct CDR3 sequences, with roughly 15% seen just once and 20% to 25% held by the top ten. The sequenced material came from PBMCs or a T cell subset sorted from them (not recorded which). These receptors were taken from a man between 18 and 29 years old who had mild COVID-19 (a few samples of this study predate the infection). Cell type and time point are not known.

This clonotype occurred many times. The chain has TRBV4-2 and TRBJ1-5; no definite D call. From germline, CDR1 is LGHNA and CDR2 YNFKEQ. The CDR3 is 14 residues long. V lost 0 bases, J lost 7 bases, and 10 bases lay in between. CDR3 residues: CASSQEEGAQPQHF. The CDR3 nucleotides read TGTGCCAGCAGCCAAGAGGAGGGAGCCCAGCCCCAGCATTTT.

This clonotype was found a few times. The V and J genes are TRBV4-1 and TRBJ2-5, with D tentatively TRBD2 (5 bases). V was clipped by 4 bases and J by 5 bases, with 17 bases between them. From germline, CDR1 is MGHRA and CDR2 YSYEKL. This CDR3 spans 15 amino acids. Written as DNA, the CDR3 is TGCGCCAGCAGCCCCGACTGGACTCCTAGGGAGACCCAGTACTTC. Amino acids: CASSPDWTPRETQYF.

This clonotype was counted at least ten times. The rearrangement joins TRBV13 to TRBJ2-1; D might be TRBD1 (6 bases). Trimming cost V 5 bases and J 11 bases, with 16 bases left between them. CDR1 and CDR2 (germline): PRHDT, FYEKMQ (reference sequence). This CDR3 is 13 amino acids long. The CDR3 is CASSLQEDRKQFF. CDR3 in DNA: TGTGCCAGCAGCCTCCAAGAAGACAGGAAGCAGTTCTTC.

This sequence joins TRBV6-6 and TRBJ2-5, with D possibly being TRBD2 (6 bases). This CDR3 is built from 18 residues. V was trimmed by 2 bases and J by 5 bases, leaving 24 bases between them. CDR1 MNHNY and CDR2 SVGAGI come from the germline V gene (reference sequence). CDR3: CASSYPPGLRAASETQYF. The CDR3 DNA follows: TGTGCCAGCAGTTACCCCCCGGGACTGAGGGCCGCCAGTGAGACCCAGTACTTC.

This clonotype was seen many times. The rearrangement uses TRBV2 and TRBJ2-7, with D possibly being TRBD1 or TRBD2 (7 bases each). The V and J ends lost 6 bases and 0 bases respectively, with 15 bases between them. Per germline, CDR1 SNHLY and CDR2 FYNNEI. This CDR3 has 15 amino acids. The CDR3 is CASRGEGTASYEQYF. The CDR3 nucleotides read TGTGCCAGCAGGGGGGAGGGGACAGCCTCCTACGAGCAGTACTTC.

This clonotype was detected only a few times. V and J are TRBV20-1 and TRBJ2-3, with 7 bases that match TRBD1. Germline loops: CDR1 DFQATT, CDR2 SNEGSKA (reference sequence). The V gene end was trimmed by 3 bases and the J gene end by 6 bases; junction bases not matched to a gene: 3. There are 12 residues in the CDR3. The DNA of the CDR3 is TGCAGTGCTAGTCAGGGGGAGGATACGCAGTATTTT. Its protein product is CSASQGEDTQYF.

This clonotype was counted between two and nine times. The rearrangement joins TRBV10-3 to TRBJ2-7, with D possibly TRBD1 on 9 matching bases. V was clipped by 7 bases and J by 2 bases, with 18 bases between them. Germline CDR1 ENHRY, CDR2 SYGVKD. The CDR3 has 15 amino acids. In nucleotides, the CDR3 is TGTGCCATCAACCGGGGGGGGACAGGGACCTACGAGCAGTACTTC. Translated, it gives CAINRGGTGTYEQYF.

This clonotype has only a few counts. The rearrangement links TRBV4-1 to TRBJ2-7; D not certain. This CDR3 region has 15 residues. Trimming pared 1 base from V and 0 bases from J, leaving 10 bases between. CDR1 and CDR2 from the germline V gene are MGHRA and YSYEKL. This CDR3 is CASSQAPTSSYEQYF. DNA of the CDR3: TGCGCCAGCAGCCAAGCCCCAACGAGCTCCTACGAGCAGTACTTC.

Concerning this clonotype itself: A read error may produce the germline difference seen at one junction end. The chain carries TRBV3-1 and TRBJ2-6, with a weak D call TRBD2 (6 bases). In germline, CDR1 is LGHDT, CDR2 YNNKEL (reference sequence). The CDR3 is 17 residues long. CDR3 sequence reads: CASSKEPPAGGANVLTF. As DNA, the CDR3 is TGTGCCAGCAGCAAAGAGCCCCCGGCGGGGGGGGCCAACGTCCTGACTTTC.

This clonotype was observed a handful of times. This chain connects TRBV24-1 to TRBJ2-5; 9 bases align to TRBD1. The CDR3 contains 15 residues. The V segment lost 2 bases and the J segment 5 bases; nucleotides outside the gene matches: 5. Looked up from germline, CDR1 is KGHDR and CDR2 is SFDVKD. CDR3 loop: CATSDSTGGRETQYF. CDR3 DNA sequence: TGTGCCACCAGTGATTCTACAGGGGGCCGGGAGACCCAGTACTTC.

This clonotype has a count of ten or more. The rearrangement links TRBV20-1 to TRBJ2-1; no clear D gene. The CDR3 is made up of 13 amino acids. Trimming took 7 bases from V and 3 from J, leaving 13 bases between them. Germline CDR1 DFQATT, CDR2 SNEGSKA (reference sequence). The CDR3 DNA sequence: TGCAGTGTCCAGGAGTCCTTCTACAATGAGCAGTTCTTC. Its translation: CSVQESFYNEQFF.

The rearrangement links TRBV28 to TRBJ2-7, with 8 bases matching TRBD2. CDR3 length: 14 residues. The germline V gene has CDR1 MDHEN and CDR2 SYDVKM. The junction had 7 bases not matched to a gene; V was cut back by 4 bases and J by 5 bases. The CDR3 nucleotides are TGTGCCAGCAGTTCCCCGGGAGGGGTCGACGAGCAGTACGTC. This encodes CASSSPGGVDEQYV.

A few counts support this clonotype. The V call is TRBV23-1, the J call TRBJ2-1; D is perhaps TRBD1 (6 bases). TRBV23-1 is known as an ORF, though its function is uncertain. Deletions cut 8 bases from V and 1 base from J, with 15 bases between. The CDR3 sequence is 15 residues long. The CDR3 sequence is CASENTGWSYNEQFF. CDR3 coding DNA: TGCGCCAGCGAAAACACAGGGTGGTCCTACAATGAGCAGTTCTTC.

This clonotype has ten or more counts. The chain couples TRBV7-9 to TRBJ2-3; D ambiguous. Germline CDR1 SEHNR, CDR2 FQNEAQ (reference sequence). Trimming pared 3 bases from V and 1 base from J, leaving 8 bases between. The CDR3 contains 14 residues. The CDR3 bases are TGTGCCAGCAGCTTTTCCGACGGCACAGATACGCAGTATTTT. Protein sequence: CASSFSDGTDTQYF.

This chain uses TRBV11-2 with TRBJ2-5, with D perhaps matching TRBD2 (5 bases). The CDR3 contains 14 residues. Trimming cost V 5 bases and J 1 base, with 11 bases left between them. CDR1 and CDR2 (germline): SGHAT, FQNNGV. CDR3 DNA sequence: TGTGCCAGCAGCGACCGGGATTTCCAAGAGACCCAGTACTTC. It codes for CASSDRDFQETQYF.

This clonotype has a handful of counts. The chain recombines TRBV11-2 with TRBJ2-1; D is perhaps TRBD2 (5 bases). Germline V gene data show CDR1 as SGHAT and CDR2 as FQNNGV. The CDR3 is 13 amino acids. Between the trimmed V and J ends, which lost 0 bases and 8 bases, there was a span of 8 bases. CDR3 nucleotides: TGTGCCAGCAGCTTAGAGGGAGACGATGAGCAGTTCTTC. The encoded protein is CASSLEGDDEQFF.

This chain joins TRBV2 and TRBJ2-5, with D unresolved. V was clipped by 3 bases and J by 5 bases, with 4 bases between them. This CDR3 comprises 11 residues. Per the germline V gene, CDR1 is SNHLY and CDR2 is FYNNEI. The CDR3 loop is CASSDTETQYF. For the CDR3, the DNA is TGTGCCAGCAGTGATACCGAGACCCAGTACTTC.

The CDR3 here is CASSALGTTSTDTQYF. CDR3 DNA sequence: TGCGCCAGCAGCGCTCTCGGGACAACTAGCACAGATACGCAGTATTTT. V is TRBV5-1 and J is TRBJ2-3, with D tentatively TRBD1 (6 bases). This CDR3 has 16 residues. Germline CDR1 reads SGHRS; CDR2 reads YFSETQ. Trimming left V 4 bases short and J 0 bases short, with 15 bases between.

This clonotype was seen a handful of times. This chain links TRBV6-1 with TRBJ2-7; D may be TRBD1 (5 bases). Germline V gene sequence: CDR1 MNHNS, CDR2 SASEGT. The CDR3 has 12 residues. V was shortened by 2 bases and J by 3 bases, with 5 bases between the two germline ends. The CDR3 DNA follows: TGTGCCAGCAGTGAAACAGGCTACGAGCAGTACGTC. Translating gives CASSETGYEQYV.

The CDR3 loop is CAWSVHPPTAWYF. DNA for the CDR3: TGTGCCTGGAGTGTACACCCCCCCACAGCGTGGTACTTC. This chain uses TRBV30 with TRBJ2-5, with D unresolved. With 0 bases removed from V and 13 bases from J, the gap between germline ends came to 18 bases. This CDR3 spans 13 amino acids. Germline lookup yields CDR1 GTSNPN and CDR2 SVGIG (reference sequence).

This clonotype was detected a few times. The chain couples TRBV28 to TRBJ2-1; possibly TRBD1 for D (6 bases). Germline values: CDR1 MDHEN, CDR2 SYDVKM. The V end lost 5 bases, the J end lost 4 bases, and 24 bases lay between the germline ends. The CDR3 extends over 18 amino acids. CDR3 loop: CASSTIFQDSHLYNEQFF. CDR3 sequence (DNA): TGTGCCAGCAGTACCATCTTTCAGGACAGCCACCTGTACAATGAGCAGTTCTTC.

This clonotype was counted between two and nine times. The gene calls are TRBV5-4 and TRBJ2-1; D is possibly TRBD2 (5 bases). This CDR3 has 15 amino acids. Trimming pared 0 bases from V and 6 bases from J, leaving 13 bases between. Germline-derived CDR1 and CDR2 are SGHNT and YYREEE (reference sequence). CDR3 bases: TGTGCCAGCAGCTTGGCTCACGGGGTTTTCAATGAGCAGTTCTTC. Protein: CASSLAHGVFNEQFF.

The rearrangement uses TRBV6-5 and TRBJ1-2; 8 bases line up with TRBD1. Trimming removed 2 bases from V and 7 bases from J; junction bases left unmatched: 6. CDR3 size: 14 residues. Germline V CDR1 and CDR2: MNHEY, SVGAGI. CDR3 loop: CASSYQDRDRGYTF. The CDR3 DNA reads TGTGCCAGCAGTTACCAGGACAGGGATCGTGGCTACACCTTC.

J is TRBJ1-1 and V is TRBV3-1; the match to TRBD1 covers 8 bases. There are 16 residues in the CDR3. Germline CDR1 LGHDT, CDR2 YNNKEL (reference sequence). V lost 4 bases and J lost 3; bases outside the gene matches: 10. As DNA, the CDR3 is TGTGCCAGCAGCCCCTCCGAGGCAGGGGGCTACACTGAAGCTTTCTTT. This sequence encodes CASSPSEAGGYTEAFF.

In this sample, this clonotype turned up a few times. The chain is built from TRBV11-2 and TRBJ2-3; 12 bases fit TRBD2. The J segment lost 2 bases and the V segment lost 4 bases, leaving 7 bases of the junction unmatched. CDR1 SGHAT and CDR2 FQNNGV come from the germline V gene. The CDR3 consists of 17 residues. The CDR3 nucleotides read TGTGCCAGCAGCTCCCTAACTAGCGGGGGGCCCACAGATACGCAGTATTTT. Encoded protein: CASSSLTSGGPTDTQYF. Looking up the rest from reference TRBV11-2 and TRBJ2-3 gives the full variable domain: EAGVAQSPRYKIIEKRQSVAFWCNPISGHATLYWYQQILGQGPKLLIQFQNNGVVDDSQLPKDRFSAERLKGVDSTLKIQPAKLEDSAVYLCASSSLTSGGPTDTQYFGPGTRLTVL.

The chain links TRBV11-3 to TRBJ2-1; 8 bases are a match to TRBD1. This CDR3 region has 13 residues. Germline-derived CDR1 and CDR2 are SGHNT and YENEEA. V lost 5 bases to trimming and J lost 10 bases; unmatched junction nucleotides: 7. DNA for the CDR3: TGTGCCAGCAGCCTACAGGACAGGGAAGAGCAGTTCTTC. It encodes CASSLQDREEQFF.

This chain connects TRBV6-6 to TRBJ1-5; D is perhaps TRBD1 (6 bases). V lost 5 bases to trimming and J lost 0 bases, with 20 bases between them. Germline CDR1 and CDR2: MNHNY and SVGAGI (reference sequence). The CDR3 length is 18 residues. The CDR3 bases are TGTGCCAGCAGTGCGAGGGGTCGACAGGACCCTAGCAATCAGCCCCAGCATTTT. Its protein product is CASSARGRQDPSNQPQHF.